This T cell receptor beta chain was captured by sequencing in a study of blood T cell repertoires in COVID-19. Across the whole study: Collection of acute and convalescent COVID-19 samples took place in the United States, Italy and Spain. From T cells, B-cell-depleted T cells, or PBMCs came the material, which was cDNA or gDNA.

This CDR3 has 18 residues. J was trimmed by 1 base and V by 6 bases; bases with no gene match: 12. Germline V gives CDR1 MDHEN, CDR2 SYDVKM. The authors' processing: Amplification of reference gene primers provided the estimated nucleated cell counts. TCRdb's copy holds only in-frame clones and misses some; the assay was immunoSEQ multiplex PCR. V, J and clone size derive from that table, while D and trimming were established from the DNA sequence. The sample carries about 110,000 clones, approximately 87% recorded once. The receptor was isolated from a woman between 45 and 65 years old with acute or convalescent COVID-19. V and J are TRBV28 and TRBJ1-1; 12 bases agree with TRBD1. Specimen: peripheral blood. In nucleotides, the CDR3 is TGTGCCAGCAGATCCGGGACAGGGGGCGCGGGAAAGAACACTGAAGCTTTCTTT. It is translated as CASRSGTGGAGKNTEAFF.